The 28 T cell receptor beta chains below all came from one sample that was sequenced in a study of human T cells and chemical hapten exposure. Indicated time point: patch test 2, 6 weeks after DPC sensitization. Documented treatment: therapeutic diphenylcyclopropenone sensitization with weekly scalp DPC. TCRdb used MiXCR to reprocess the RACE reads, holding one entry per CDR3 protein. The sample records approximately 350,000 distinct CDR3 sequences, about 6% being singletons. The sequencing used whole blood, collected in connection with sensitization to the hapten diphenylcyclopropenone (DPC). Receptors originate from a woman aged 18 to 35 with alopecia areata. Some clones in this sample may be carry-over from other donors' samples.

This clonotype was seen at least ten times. Here the CDR3 DNA reads TGTGCCAGCAGTTTCAGGGGCCGAGATACGCAGTATTTT. Its translation: CASSFRGRDTQYF. This chain connects TRBV27 to TRBJ2-3; D possibly corresponds to TRBD1 (6 bases). CDR3 length: 13 residues. Trimming shortened V by 3 bases and J by 5 bases, and 9 bases separated the two germline ends. Germline-derived CDR1 and CDR2 are MNHEY and SMNVEV (reference sequence).

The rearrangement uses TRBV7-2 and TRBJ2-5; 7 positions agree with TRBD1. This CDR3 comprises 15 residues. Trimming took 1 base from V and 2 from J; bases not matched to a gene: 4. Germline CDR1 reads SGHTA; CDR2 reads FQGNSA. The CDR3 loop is CASSLVGQLQETQYF. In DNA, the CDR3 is TGTGCCAGCAGCTTAGTGGGACAGCTTCAAGAGACCCAGTACTTC.

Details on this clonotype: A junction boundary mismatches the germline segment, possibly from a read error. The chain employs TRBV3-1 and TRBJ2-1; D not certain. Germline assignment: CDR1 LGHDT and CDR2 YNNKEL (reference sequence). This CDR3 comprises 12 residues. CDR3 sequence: CASSQGIGELFF. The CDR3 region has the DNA TGTGCCAGCAGCCAAGGTATCGGTGAGCTGTTCTTC.

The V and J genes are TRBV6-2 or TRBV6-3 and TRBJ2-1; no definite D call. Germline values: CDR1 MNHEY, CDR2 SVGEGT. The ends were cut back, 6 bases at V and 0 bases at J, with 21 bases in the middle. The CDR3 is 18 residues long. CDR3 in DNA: TGTGCCAGCAGGCTTTATGGGCCCGGAGAGGCCTCCTACAATGAGCAGTTCTTC. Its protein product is CASRLYGPGEASYNEQFF.

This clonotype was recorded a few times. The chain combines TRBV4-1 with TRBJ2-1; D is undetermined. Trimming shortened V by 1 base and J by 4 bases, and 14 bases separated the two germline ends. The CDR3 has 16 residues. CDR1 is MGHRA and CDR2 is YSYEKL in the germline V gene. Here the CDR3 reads CASSQVDLLIYNEQFF. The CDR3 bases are TGCGCCAGCAGCCAAGTAGACTTACTCATTTACAATGAGCAGTTCTTC.

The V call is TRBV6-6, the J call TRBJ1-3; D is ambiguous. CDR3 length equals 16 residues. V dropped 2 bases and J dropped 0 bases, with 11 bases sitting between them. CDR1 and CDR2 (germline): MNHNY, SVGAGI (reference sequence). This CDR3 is CASSYGPNDSGNTIYF. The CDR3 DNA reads TGTGCCAGCAGTTACGGGCCGAACGACTCTGGAAACACCATATATTTT.

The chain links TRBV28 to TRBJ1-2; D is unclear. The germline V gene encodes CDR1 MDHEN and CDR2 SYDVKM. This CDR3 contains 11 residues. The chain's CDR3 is CALQTWRGYTF. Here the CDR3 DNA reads TGTGCACTTCAAACGTGGCGTGGCTACACCTTC.

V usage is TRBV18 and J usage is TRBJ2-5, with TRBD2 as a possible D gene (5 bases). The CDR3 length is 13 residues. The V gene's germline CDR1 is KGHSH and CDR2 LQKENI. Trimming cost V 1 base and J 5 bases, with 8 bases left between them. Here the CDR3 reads CASSPLGEETQYF. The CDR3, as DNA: TGTGCCAGCTCACCACTCGGGGAGGAGACCCAGTACTTC.

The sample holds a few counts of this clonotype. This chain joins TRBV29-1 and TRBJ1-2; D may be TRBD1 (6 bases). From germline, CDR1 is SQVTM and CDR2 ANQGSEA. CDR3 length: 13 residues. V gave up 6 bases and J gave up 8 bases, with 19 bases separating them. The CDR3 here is CSVPGTWGQGYTF. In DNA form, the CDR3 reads TGCAGCGTCCCAGGGACATGGGGTCAAGGCTACACCTTC.

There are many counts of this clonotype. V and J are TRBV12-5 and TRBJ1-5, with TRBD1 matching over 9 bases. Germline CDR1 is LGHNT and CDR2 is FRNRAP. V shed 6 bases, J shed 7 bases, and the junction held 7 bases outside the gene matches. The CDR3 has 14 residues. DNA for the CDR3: TGTGCTAGTGGCCTACAGGGGGCGCGGCAGCCCCAGCATTTT. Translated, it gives CASGLQGARQPQHF.

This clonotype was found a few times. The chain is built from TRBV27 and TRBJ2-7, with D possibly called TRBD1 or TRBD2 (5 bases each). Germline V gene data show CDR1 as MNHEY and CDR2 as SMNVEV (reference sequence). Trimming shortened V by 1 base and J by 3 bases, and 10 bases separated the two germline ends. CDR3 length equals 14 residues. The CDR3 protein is CASSLFGASYEQYF. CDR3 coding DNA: TGTGCCAGCAGTTTATTCGGGGCCAGCTACGAGCAGTACTTC.

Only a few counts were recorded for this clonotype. CDR3 region: CSARGTVRPYEQYF. The CDR3 DNA reads TGCAGTGCTAGAGGGACAGTTAGACCCTACGAGCAGTACTTC. The chain employs TRBV20-1 and TRBJ2-7; TRBD1 is a possible D gene (6 bases). The CDR3 has 14 residues. Germline V gives CDR1 DFQATT, CDR2 SNEGSKA (reference sequence). Trimming cost V 1 base and J 2 bases, with 12 bases left between them.

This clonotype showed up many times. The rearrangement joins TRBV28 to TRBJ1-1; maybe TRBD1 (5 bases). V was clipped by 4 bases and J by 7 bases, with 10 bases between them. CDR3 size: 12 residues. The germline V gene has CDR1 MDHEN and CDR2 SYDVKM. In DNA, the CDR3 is TGTGCCAGCAGTTCTAGACAGATTGAAGCTTTCTTT. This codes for CASSSRQIEAFF.

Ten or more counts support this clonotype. The chain's CDR3 is CASSGGGSTDTQYF. The DNA of the CDR3 is TGTGCCAGCAGCGGTGGGGGAAGCACAGATACGCAGTATTTT. The chain employs TRBV9 and TRBJ2-3; either TRBD1 or TRBD2 may supply D (5 bases each). Germline V gene data show CDR1 as SGDLS and CDR2 as YYNGEE. This CDR3 comprises 14 residues. The V and J ends lost 3 bases and 0 bases respectively, with 8 bases between them. Filled out from reference TRBV9 and TRBJ2-3, the complete variable domain reads DSGVTQTPKHLITATGQRVTLRCSPRSGDLSVYWYQQSLDQGLQFLIQYYNGEERAKGNILERFSAQQFPDLHSELNLSSLELGDSALYFCASSGGGSTDTQYFGPGTRLTVL.

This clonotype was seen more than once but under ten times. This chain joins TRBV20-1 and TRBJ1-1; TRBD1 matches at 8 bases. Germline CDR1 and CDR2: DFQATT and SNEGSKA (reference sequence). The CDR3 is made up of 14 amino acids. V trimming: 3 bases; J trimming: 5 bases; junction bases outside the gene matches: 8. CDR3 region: CSARRLQGGTEAFF. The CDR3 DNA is TGCAGTGCTAGGAGATTACAGGGGGGGACTGAAGCTTTCTTT.

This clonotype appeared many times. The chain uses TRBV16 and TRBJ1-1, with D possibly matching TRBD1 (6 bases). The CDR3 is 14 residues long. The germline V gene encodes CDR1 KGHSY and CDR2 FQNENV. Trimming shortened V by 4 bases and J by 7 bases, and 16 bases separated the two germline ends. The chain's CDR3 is CASSLGQSRNEAFF. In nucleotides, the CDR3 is TGTGCCAGCAGCCTAGGACAGTCTAGGAATGAAGCTTTCTTT.

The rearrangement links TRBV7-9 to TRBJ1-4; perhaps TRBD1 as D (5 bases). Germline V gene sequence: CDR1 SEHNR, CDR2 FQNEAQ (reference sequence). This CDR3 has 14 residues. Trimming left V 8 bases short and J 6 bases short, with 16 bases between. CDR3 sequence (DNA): TGTGCCAGCCGACAAGCGGGGGGTTATGAAAAACTGTTTTTT. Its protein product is CASRQAGGYEKLFF.

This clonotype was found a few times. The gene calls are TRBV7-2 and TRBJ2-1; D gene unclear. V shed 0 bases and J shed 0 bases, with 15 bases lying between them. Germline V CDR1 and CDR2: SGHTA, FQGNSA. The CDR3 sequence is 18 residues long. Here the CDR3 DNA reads TGTGCCAGCAGCTTAGCCCTACTGGCCGGAAGCTCCTACAATGAGCAGTTCTTC. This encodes CASSLALLAGSSYNEQFF.

For the CDR3, the DNA is TGTGCCATCAGTGAGTCGAGAGGGGGCTTCAATCAGCCCCAGCATTTT. This sequence encodes CAISESRGGFNQPQHF. This sequence joins TRBV10-3 and TRBJ1-5; 7 bases are shared with TRBD1. Trimming at V came to 0 bases and at J to 3 bases, leaving 5 bases not matched to a gene. The V gene's germline CDR1 is ENHRY and CDR2 SYGVKD. This CDR3 contains 16 residues.

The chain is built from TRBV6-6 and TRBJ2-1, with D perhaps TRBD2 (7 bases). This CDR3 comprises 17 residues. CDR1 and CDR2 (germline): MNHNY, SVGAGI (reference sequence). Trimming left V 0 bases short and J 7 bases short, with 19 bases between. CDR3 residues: CASSYSRAGARSNEQFF. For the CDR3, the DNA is TGTGCCAGCAGTTACTCGAGGGCGGGGGCGCGTAGTAATGAGCAGTTCTTC.

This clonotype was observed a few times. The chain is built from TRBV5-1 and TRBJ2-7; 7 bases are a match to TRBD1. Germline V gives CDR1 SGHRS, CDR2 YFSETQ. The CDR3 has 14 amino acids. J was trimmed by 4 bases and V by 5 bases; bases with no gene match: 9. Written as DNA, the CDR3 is TGCGCCAGCAGTCAGGGGGTCATTGGGTACGAGCAGTACTTC. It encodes CASSQGVIGYEQYF.

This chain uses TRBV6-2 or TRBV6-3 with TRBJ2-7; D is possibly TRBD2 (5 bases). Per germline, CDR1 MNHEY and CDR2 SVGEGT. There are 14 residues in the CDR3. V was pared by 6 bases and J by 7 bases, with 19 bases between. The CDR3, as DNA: TGTGCCAGCAGACCTTCCGGGGTTACGAGGGAGCAGTACTTC. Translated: CASRPSGVTREQYF.

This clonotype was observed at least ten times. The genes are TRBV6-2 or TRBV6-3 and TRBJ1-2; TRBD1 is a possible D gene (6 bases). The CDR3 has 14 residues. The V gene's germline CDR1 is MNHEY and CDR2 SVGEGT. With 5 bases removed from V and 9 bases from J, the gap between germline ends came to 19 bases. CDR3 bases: TGTGCCAGCAGTCCCCCGGACAGCGCTCGAAGCTACACCTTC. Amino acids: CASSPPDSARSYTF.

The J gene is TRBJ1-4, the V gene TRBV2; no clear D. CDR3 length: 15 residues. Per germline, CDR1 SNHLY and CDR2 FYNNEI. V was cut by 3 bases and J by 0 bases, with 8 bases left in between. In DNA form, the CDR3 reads TGTGCCAGCAGTGAGGCCATCGCAACTAATGAAAAACTGTTTTTT. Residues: CASSEAIATNEKLFF.

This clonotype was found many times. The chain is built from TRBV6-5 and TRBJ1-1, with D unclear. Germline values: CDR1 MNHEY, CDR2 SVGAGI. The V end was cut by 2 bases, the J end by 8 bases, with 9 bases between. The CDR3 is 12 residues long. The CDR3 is CASSYAGSEAFF. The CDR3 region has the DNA TGTGCCAGCAGTTACGCAGGCTCAGAAGCTTTCTTT.

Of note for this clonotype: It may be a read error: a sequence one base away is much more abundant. CDR3 protein: CTSSQDRGRSFF. CDR3 DNA sequence: TGTACCAGCAGCCAAGATCGAGGGCGTTCTTTCTTT. V usage is TRBV3-1 and J usage is TRBJ1-1; D ambiguous. Per germline, CDR1 LGHDT and CDR2 YNNKEL (reference sequence). CDR3 length: 12 residues.

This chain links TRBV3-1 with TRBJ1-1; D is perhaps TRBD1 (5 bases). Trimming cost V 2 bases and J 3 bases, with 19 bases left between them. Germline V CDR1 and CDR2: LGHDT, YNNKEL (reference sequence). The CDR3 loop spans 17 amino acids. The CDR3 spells CASSQPLGRAGDTEAFF. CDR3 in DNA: TGTGCCAGCAGCCAACCCCTCGGAAGAGCGGGGGACACTGAAGCTTTCTTT.

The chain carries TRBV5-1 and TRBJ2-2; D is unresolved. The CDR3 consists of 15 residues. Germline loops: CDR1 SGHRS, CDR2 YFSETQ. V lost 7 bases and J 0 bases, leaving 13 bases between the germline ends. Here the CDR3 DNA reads TGCGCCAGCTCCAAAGGCGGTTCGAACACCGGGGAGCTGTTTTTT. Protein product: CASSKGGSNTGELFF.